What follows are 5 T cell receptor beta chains derived from one specimen sequenced in a study of blood T cell repertoires in COVID-19. The data were produced by immunoSEQ multiplex PCR, yet TCRdb's version contains in-frame clones alone and is incomplete. The data show roughly 100,000 clones, 85% to 90% seen once. Sample: peripheral blood. Receptors originate from a human donor in a cohort sampled during active COVID-19.

V and J are TRBV28 and TRBJ2-5, with 9 bases lining up with TRBD2. The trim removed 2 bases at V and 4 bases at J, leaving 5 bases unmatched. CDR1 is MDHEN and CDR2 is SYDVKM in the germline V gene. The CDR3 covers 15 residues. CDR3 DNA sequence: TGTGCCAGCAGTTTACCGGGACTAGCAAGAGAGACCCAGTACTTC. Translation gives CASSLPGLARETQYF.

The chain carries TRBV6-4 and TRBJ2-6; D gene uncertain. Germline V gene lookup returns CDR1 MRHNA and CDR2 SNTAGT. The V gene lost 0 bases and the J gene lost 0 bases, with 3 bases spanning the gap. The length of the CDR3 is 15 residues. CDR3 amino acids: CASSDSYSGANVLTF. CDR3 nucleotide sequence: TGTGCCAGCAGTGACTCTTACTCTGGGGCCAACGTCCTGACTTTC.

This clone has just a few counts. This chain uses TRBV24-1 with TRBJ1-5; perhaps TRBD1 as D (5 bases). The V gene lost 6 bases and the J gene lost 4 bases, with 15 bases spanning the gap. CDR1 is KGHDR and CDR2 is SFDVKD in the germline V gene. There are 15 residues in the CDR3. CDR3 sequence: CATSSRGTRNQPQHF. The CDR3 nucleotides are TGTGCCACCAGTTCTCGGGGGACGAGGAATCAGCCCCAGCATTTT.

This sequence joins TRBV4-1 and TRBJ2-7; perhaps TRBD1 as D (7 bases). The germline V gene has CDR1 MGHRA and CDR2 YSYEKL. CDR3 length: 16 amino acids. V was clipped by 1 base and J by 2 bases, with 15 bases between them. CDR3 amino acids: CASSQGQGGGPYEQYF. CDR3 nucleotides: TGCGCCAGCAGCCAAGGACAGGGAGGTGGGCCCTACGAGCAGTACTTC.

The rearrangement uses TRBV7-3 and TRBJ2-1; possibly TRBD2 for D (6 bases). The CDR3 extends over 16 amino acids. Germline-derived CDR1 and CDR2 are SGHTA and FQGTGA. V was clipped by 4 bases and J by 4 bases, with 17 bases between them. The CDR3 loop reads CASSSRRPGTYNEQFF. The CDR3 DNA reads TGTGCCAGCAGCTCGCGCAGGCCCGGGACTTACAATGAGCAGTTCTTC.